This T cell receptor (beta chain) was recorded in a study of early T cells in non-severe SARS-CoV-2 infection (dated by TCRdb to the early 2020s). Context from the whole study: TCR sequencing used bulk RNA from unsorted whole blood, so alpha and beta chains could not be paired. Overall study results and their limits: Matching against VDJdb was skewed toward anti-spike CD8 responses, likely underestimated virus-specific expansions, and missed private and CD4 specificities.

For CDR1 and CDR2, the germline V gene lists SGHVS and FNYEAQ. The CDR3 starts with the cysteine, ends with the phenylalanine, and has 15 residues. The sequence is cut down to CDR3 DNA, 45 bases in frame from base 1. Germline trimming amounts to 3 bases on V and 4 bases on J, with 6 as the count of junction bases outside the gene matches. This was a case-control study nested in a cohort of healthcare workers in London, UK, who had nasopharyngeal swab PCR tests and blood samples taken every week. Healthcare workers were recruited during the week of the UK lockdown, between 23 and 31 March 2020, and followed weekly for up to roughly 15 weeks. Libraries were built with 5' RACE. Sequenced on a NextSeq 500. In the TCR library protocol, unique molecular identifiers were attached to individual cDNA molecules to correct for PCR bias and sequencing error. Sequencing covered both TCR alpha and beta chains, and within each sample the abundances of alpha and beta sequences were tightly co-correlated. In the original analysis: Decombinator V4 was used to perform V gene, J gene and CDR3 annotation of TCR sequences. Expanded TCRs were defined as changing significantly between any two time points under a Poisson model with p below 0.0001. TCR abundances were normalised to the total number of TCRs sequenced in each sample and reported as counts per million. TRAV1-2 paired with TRAJ12, TRAJ20 or TRAJ33 defined MAIT TCRs, while TRAV10 paired with TRAJ18 defined iNKT TCRs. A search of VDJdb, accessed on 1 November 2021, was run for TCRs annotated to CMV, EBV and SARS-CoV-2, with TCRs annotated for multiple antigens excluded. TCRdb's own reprocessing of the public reads used fastp at Q25 and MiXCR and kept productive beta chains. Here each entry gathers all rows of one CDR3 protein and keeps the most common genes and DNA. The V and J calls follow TCRdb's processing rather than the paper's. The sample includes 70,000 or so distinct CDR3 sequences, with roughly an eighth observed a single time. Over 0.95% of the sample lies in the top ten.

In this sample, this clonotype turned up many times. What this receptor recognizes is not known. Base quality data are lacking; no much larger clone is found one base away. Sequencing input: whole blood. This receptor chain uses TRBV7-6 and TRBJ2-5; TRBD1 lines up with 9 middle nucleotides. The receptor was derived from an adult who was a healthcare worker with PCR-confirmed SARS-CoV-2 infection or an uninfected control (not recorded which). The encoded CDR3 is CASSLPGTGIETQYF. The DNA is as follows: TGTGCCAGCAGCTTGCCCGGGACAGGGATAGAGACCCAGTACTTC.